This T cell receptor (beta chain) was captured by sequencing in a study of T cell changes during pregnancy in multiple sclerosis. From germline, CDR1 is SGHDT and CDR2 YYEEEE. This CDR3 spans 15 amino acids. V lost 1 base to trimming and J lost 2 bases, with 13 bases between them. Sequencing was performed with immunoSEQ multiplex PCR; in TCRdb, only in-frame clones are kept and a portion is missing. Found here are 45,000 to 60,000 clones, 92% of them singletons; the top ten hold roughly 0.2%. The TCR comes from a female donor with multiple sclerosis, enrolled in a pregnancy study. The sequencing used CD4+ T cells from peripheral blood mononuclear cells, collected in the second trimester of pregnancy. J is TRBJ2-7 and V is TRBV5-6; tentative D call: TRBD2 (7 bases). The CDR3 loop reads CASSLRGALAYEQYF. Here the CDR3 DNA reads TGTGCCAGCAGCTTGCGGGGGGCTCTCGCCTACGAGCAGTACTTC.